This T cell receptor beta chain was documented in a study of cytomegalovirus exposure and HLA in healthy donors. About the research overall: Later analysis reported that the 120 or so validation repertoires shared the platform of the approximately 690 first-cohort repertoires. Study-wide points: Cytomegalovirus status was reportedly diagnosed by the classifier with high specificity and sensitivity. In vitro data verified a few CMV-associated chains as specific for CMV antigens. In the roughly 120 validation repertoires, a later analysis found that first-cohort TCR clusters tended to co-occur.

The data were produced by immunoSEQ multiplex PCR, yet TCRdb's version contains in-frame clones alone and is incomplete. The sample yields tens of thousands of clones, 85% to 95% seen once. This CDR3 spans 15 amino acids. Trimming shortened V by 0 bases and J by 7 bases, and 13 bases separated the two germline ends. The germline V gene has CDR1 SGHDN and CDR2 FVKESK. With respect to this clone: Its antigen remains unknown.

The J gene is TRBJ2-1, the V gene TRBV14, with D possibly being TRBD1 (5 bases). This receptor was obtained from a woman aged 18-29 years in good health and CMV-seronegative. Material: PBMCs. This CDR3 is CASSQDRGRVNEQFF. As DNA, the CDR3 is TGTGCCAGCAGCCAAGATCGTGGCAGGGTTAATGAGCAGTTCTTC.